The 26 T cell receptor beta chains in this list originate from one sample, sequenced in a study of monozygotic twins with cystic fibrosis. The repertoire was sequenced with immunoSEQ multiplex PCR; TCRdb's copy has only in-frame clones and lacks some. The sample yields roughly 26,000 clones, roughly nine tenths seen once. The specimen sequenced was blood. These receptors all come from a girl aged 2 to 10 with cystic fibrosis.

The rearrangement uses TRBV4-3 and TRBJ2-5; D unresolved. V was shortened by 1 base and J by 0 bases, with 6 bases between the two germline ends. The germline CDR1 and CDR2 sequences are LGHNA and YSLEER. The CDR3 sequence is 14 residues long. CDR3 bases: TGCGCCAGCAGCCAAGGGGCAAACCAAGAGACCCAGTACTTC. It is translated as CASSQGANQETQYF.

The J gene is TRBJ1-2, the V gene TRBV5-4, with D possibly matching TRBD1 (5 bases). There are 14 residues in the CDR3. The germline CDR1 and CDR2 sequences are SGHNT and YYREEE (reference sequence). Trimming cost V 0 bases and J 2 bases, with 8 bases left between them. CDR3 residues: CASSLEGRNYGYTF. As DNA, the CDR3 is TGTGCCAGCAGCTTGGAGGGACGGAACTATGGCTACACCTTC.

This rearrangement joins TRBV5-1 to TRBJ1-2; possibly TRBD1 for D (6 bases). The CDR3 spans 12 residues. V lost 5 bases to trimming and J lost 8 bases, with 13 bases between them. CDR1 and CDR2 from the germline V gene are SGHRS and YFSETQ. The CDR3 is CASRSPGDGYTF. The CDR3 nucleotides are TGCGCCAGCAGGAGCCCAGGGGACGGCTACACCTTC.

The chain links TRBV7-3 to TRBJ2-5; D unresolved. The V end lost 0 bases, the J end lost 7 bases, and 12 bases lay between the germline ends. Germline V gives CDR1 SGHTA, CDR2 FQGTGA. The CDR3 length is 14 residues. CDR3 sequence: CASSLTSIPGTQYF. As DNA, the CDR3 is TGTGCCAGCAGCTTAACGAGCATCCCGGGGACCCAGTACTTC.

CDR3 bases: TGTGCCAGCAGCTTGGAGTCGTCAGCACCCTCAGGCTATGGCTACACCTTC. This gives the protein CASSLESSAPSGYGYTF. The chain employs TRBV5-4 and TRBJ1-2; D unresolved. The CDR3 covers 17 residues. Trimming took 0 bases from V and 4 from J, leaving 19 bases between them. In germline, CDR1 is SGHNT, CDR2 YYREEE (reference sequence). Supplemented by reference TRBV5-4 and TRBJ1-2, the full variable domain reads ETGVTQSPTHLIKTRGQQVTLRCSSQSGHNTVSWYQQALGQGPQFIFQYYREEENGRGNFPPRFSGLQFPNYSSELNVNALELDDSALYLCASSLESSAPSGYGYTFGSGTRLTVV.

The chain employs TRBV9 and TRBJ2-7; 14 nucleotides align to TRBD2. Germline CDR1 reads SGDLS; CDR2 reads YYNGEE. With 2 bases clipped from V and 3 bases from J, the junction kept 1 base outside the gene matches. The CDR3 consists of 15 residues. This CDR3 reads CASSVGLAGGYEQYF. The CDR3 coding sequence is TGTGCCAGCAGCGTCGGACTAGCGGGGGGCTACGAGCAGTACTTC.

The chain combines TRBV19 with TRBJ1-2, with TRBD1 matching 8 bases. Germline V gene lookup returns CDR1 LNHDA and CDR2 SQIVND (reference sequence). The CDR3 has 17 residues. With 3 bases clipped from V and 1 base from J, the junction kept 10 bases outside the gene matches. CDR3: CASSIGAGTGRNYGYTF. The CDR3 DNA sequence: TGTGCCAGTAGTATTGGGGCCGGGACAGGCCGTAACTATGGCTACACCTTC.

The rearrangement uses TRBV4-3 and TRBJ2-3, with D possibly matching TRBD2 (6 bases). The CDR3 runs 14 residues. Germline V gene sequence: CDR1 LGHNA, CDR2 YSLEER. Between the trimmed V and J ends, which lost 4 bases and 2 bases, there was a span of 10 bases. CDR3 loop: CASSRLVFTDTQYF. The CDR3, as DNA: TGCGCCAGCAGCCGACTAGTCTTCACAGATACGCAGTATTTT.

V usage is TRBV6-5 and J usage is TRBJ1-5; D gene uncertain. This CDR3 spans 13 amino acids. V dropped 2 bases and J dropped 2 bases, with 4 bases sitting between them. The germline gives CDR1 MNHEY, CDR2 SVGAGI. The chain's CDR3 is CASSYRGNQPQHF. DNA for the CDR3: TGTGCCAGCAGTTACAGGGGCAATCAGCCCCAGCATTTT.

This clone was observed once. The chain recombines TRBV4-1 with TRBJ1-2, with TRBD1 as a possible D gene (6 bases). Germline lookup yields CDR1 MGHRA and CDR2 YSYEKL. CDR3 length: 16 residues. V shed 1 base and J shed 8 bases, with 20 bases lying between them. CDR3 amino acids: CASSQVLHYRVQGYTF. For the CDR3, the DNA is TGCGCCAGCAGCCAAGTCCTCCATTACAGGGTTCAGGGCTACACCTTC.

The V and J genes are TRBV5-1 and TRBJ2-5; 7 bases agree with TRBD2. This CDR3 contains 16 residues. Trimming took 0 bases from V and 0 from J; bases not matched to a gene: 5. The germline V gene encodes CDR1 SGHRS and CDR2 YFSETQ. The CDR3 here is CASSLGGAGDQETQYF. The CDR3 coding sequence is TGCGCCAGCAGCTTGGGTGGGGCGGGGGACCAAGAGACCCAGTACTTC.

J is TRBJ1-4 and V is TRBV5-1, with D maybe TRBD1 (5 bases). The ends were cut back, 4 bases at V and 4 bases at J, with 11 bases in the middle. The CDR3 runs 14 residues. In germline, CDR1 is SGHRS, CDR2 YFSETQ. Here the CDR3 DNA reads TGCGCCAGCAGCAACGGCGGGGGTAATGAAAAACTGTTTTTT. This codes for CASSNGGGNEKLFF. The full variable domain, its missing parts supplied by reference TRBV5-1 and TRBJ1-4, is KAGVTQTPRYLIKTRGQQVTLSCSPISGHRSVSWYQQTPGQGLQFLFEYFSETQRNKGNFPGRFSGRQFSNSRSEMNVSTLELGDSALYLCASSNGGGNEKLFFGSGTQLSVL.

About this clone itself: The junction departs from the called germline gene at one end, perhaps through a read error. The chain joins TRBV6-1 to TRBJ1-2; D remains ambiguous. Per germline, CDR1 MNHNS and CDR2 SASEGT. The CDR3 length is 12 residues. The CDR3 is CASSVRGVRESF. CDR3 DNA: TGTGCCAGCAGTGTCCGAGGCGTTCGGGAATCCTTC.

This clone occurred once. This chain connects TRBV6-5 to TRBJ2-2; the D is unclear. Germline CDR1 and CDR2: MNHEY and SVGAGI. The CDR3 length is 16 residues. The V gene lost 2 bases and the J gene lost 4 bases, with 14 bases spanning the gap. The CDR3 loop is CASSYRPIYATGELFF. CDR3 DNA sequence: TGTGCCAGCAGTTACCGGCCCATTTATGCCACCGGGGAGCTGTTTTTT.

This clone was picked up one time. The CDR3 here is CSVYAGSYEQYF. CDR3 nucleotides: TGCAGCGTTTATGCGGGCTCCTACGAGCAGTACTTC. The V call is TRBV29-1, the J call TRBJ2-7; a possible D gene is TRBD2 (5 bases). Between the trimmed V and J ends, which lost 5 bases and 0 bases, there was a span of 8 bases. CDR3 length: 12 amino acids. Germline-derived CDR1 and CDR2 are SQVTM and ANQGSEA.

This chain uses TRBV9 with TRBJ2-2; D ambiguous. This CDR3 comprises 11 residues. Trimming shortened V by 7 bases and J by 4 bases, and 5 bases separated the two germline ends. Germline assignment: CDR1 SGDLS and CDR2 YYNGEE. CDR3 region: CASGVTGELFF. DNA of the CDR3: TGTGCCAGCGGGGTCACCGGGGAGCTGTTTTTT.

The chain uses TRBV5-4 and TRBJ2-1, with 11 bases aligning to TRBD2. This CDR3 spans 16 amino acids. The junction had 10 bases not matched to a gene; V was cut back by 4 bases and J by 7 bases. Germline-derived CDR1 and CDR2 are SGHNT and YYREEE (reference sequence). CDR3 amino acids: CASSGIAGGLGNEQFF. CDR3 DNA sequence: TGTGCCAGCAGCGGGATAGCGGGGGGGCTAGGGAATGAGCAGTTCTTC.

The chain has TRBV7-2 and TRBJ2-3, with 7 nucleotides matching TRBD2. The trim removed 0 bases at V and 6 bases at J, leaving 12 bases unmatched. Germline assignment: CDR1 SGHTA and CDR2 FQGNSA. The CDR3 has 17 residues. The CDR3 sequence is CASSLAQLALGSDTQYF. The CDR3 DNA reads TGTGCCAGCAGCTTAGCTCAACTAGCGCTGGGTTCGGATACGCAGTATTTT.

The CDR3 spells CASSPDRINTGELFF. The CDR3 DNA reads as TGTGCCAGCAGCCCGGACAGGATTAACACCGGGGAGCTGTTTTTT. The rearrangement uses TRBV11-2 and TRBJ2-2; the match to TRBD1 covers 7 bases. This CDR3 has 15 residues. The ends lost 5 bases at V and 2 bases at J; junction bases unmatched: 5. Germline V CDR1 and CDR2: SGHAT, FQNNGV.

The chain joins TRBV10-3 to TRBJ2-2; perhaps TRBD1 as D (5 bases). Germline CDR1 is ENHRY and CDR2 is SYGVKD. The CDR3 runs to 14 residues. Trimming shortened V by 5 bases and J by 1 base, and 8 bases separated the two germline ends. The chain's CDR3 is CAISPQGNTGELFF. The CDR3 nucleotides read TGTGCCATCAGTCCTCAGGGGAACACCGGGGAGCTGTTTTTT.

The rearrangement joins TRBV7-8 to TRBJ2-5; D unresolved. CDR1 is SGHVS and CDR2 is FQNEAQ in the germline V gene. V was pared by 0 bases and J by 5 bases, with 4 bases between. CDR3 length: 12 residues. The CDR3 nucleotides are TGTGCCAGCAGCTTAGCGCGGGAGACCCAGTACTTC. Its translation: CASSLARETQYF. The full variable domain, completed using reference TRBV7-8 and TRBJ2-5, is GAGVSQSPRYKVAKRGQDVALRCDPISGHVSLFWYQQALGQGPEFLTYFQNEAQLDKSGLPSDRFFAERPEGSVSTLKIQRTQQEDSAVYLCASSLARETQYFGPGTRLLVL.

This clone appeared a single time. The chain uses TRBV18 and TRBJ1-2; TRBD1 is a possible D gene (5 bases). The CDR3 has 13 residues. V lost 2 bases to trimming and J lost 5 bases, with 9 bases between them. Per germline, CDR1 KGHSH and CDR2 LQKENI. Written as DNA, the CDR3 is TGTGCCAGCTCACCAGGGGCCGGGTATGGCTACACCTTC. This translates into CASSPGAGYGYTF.

The genes are TRBV19 and TRBJ1-2; 9 nucleotides align to TRBD1. The V gene end was trimmed by 5 bases and the J gene end by 6 bases; junction bases not matched to a gene: 4. Germline values: CDR1 LNHDA, CDR2 SQIVND (reference sequence). The CDR3 runs 13 residues. CDR3 amino acids: CASSGDRGNGYTF. The CDR3 nucleotides are TGTGCCAGTAGTGGCGACAGGGGGAATGGCTACACCTTC.

CDR3 DNA: TGCGCCAGCAGCCTAGACTCAGGGAGGGGGCCTCAGCCCCAGCATTTT. Residues: CASSLDSGRGPQPQHF. The rearrangement uses TRBV4-1 and TRBJ1-5; TRBD1 matches at 7 bases. Germline V gene sequence: CDR1 MGHRA, CDR2 YSYEKL. The CDR3 covers 16 residues. With 4 bases clipped from V and 6 bases from J, the junction kept 12 bases outside the gene matches.

As DNA, the CDR3 is TGTGCCAGCATTCGGGGAGTAGGGGAGACCCAGTACTTC. It codes for CASIRGVGETQYF. This chain connects TRBV2 to TRBJ2-5; TRBD2 is a possible D gene (5 bases). Trimming took 7 bases from V and 5 from J, leaving 14 bases between them. Looked up from germline, CDR1 is SNHLY and CDR2 is FYNNEI. This CDR3 has 13 residues.

The V gene is TRBV6-5, the J gene TRBJ2-7, with TRBD1 as a possible D gene (5 bases). Between the trimmed V and J ends, which lost 2 bases and 7 bases, there was a span of 6 bases. Germline loops: CDR1 MNHEY, CDR2 SVGAGI. The CDR3 is 11 amino acids. As DNA, the CDR3 is TGTGCCAGCAGTTACGACAGTGAGCAGTACTTC. Its translation: CASSYDSEQYF.